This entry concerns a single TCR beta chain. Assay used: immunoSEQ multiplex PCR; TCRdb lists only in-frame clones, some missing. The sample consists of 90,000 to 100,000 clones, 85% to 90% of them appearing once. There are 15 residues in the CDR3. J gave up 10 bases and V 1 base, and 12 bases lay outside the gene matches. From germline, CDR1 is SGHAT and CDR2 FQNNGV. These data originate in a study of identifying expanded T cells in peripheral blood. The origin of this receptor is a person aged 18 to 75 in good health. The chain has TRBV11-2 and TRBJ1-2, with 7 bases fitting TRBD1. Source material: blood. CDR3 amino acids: CASSLGGGTAGSYTF. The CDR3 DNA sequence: TGTGCCAGCAGCTTAGGGGGCGGGACAGCTGGGTCCTACACCTTC. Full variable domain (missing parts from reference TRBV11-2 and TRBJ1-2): EAGVAQSPRYKIIEKRQSVAFWCNPISGHATLYWYQQILGQGPKLLIQFQNNGVVDDSQLPKDRFSAERLKGVDSTLKIQPAKLEDSAVYLCASSLGGGTAGSYTFGSGTRLTVV.